Below are 12 T cell receptor beta chains sequenced from a single sample in a study of cytomegalovirus exposure and HLA in healthy donors. The primer mix had 60 Vbeta and 13 Jbeta primers. Profiling relied on immunoSEQ multiplex PCR, and the TCRdb table lists in-frame clones only, not all of them. This table holds approximately 110,000 clones. Sequencing used PBMCs. All receptors derive from a middle-aged man in good health and CMV-seronegative.

This chain uses TRBV10-3 with TRBJ1-2; possibly TRBD1 for D (6 bases). CDR3 size: 12 residues. CDR1 is ENHRY and CDR2 is SYGVKD in the germline V gene. V was pared by 6 bases and J by 5 bases, with 10 bases between. The CDR3 spells CAIRPGQYGYTF. CDR3 coding DNA: TGTGCCATCAGGCCGGGACAATATGGCTACACCTTC.

The chain recombines TRBV11-2 with TRBJ2-1; 16 nucleotides match TRBD2. The CDR3 covers 17 residues. Losses at the gene ends were 2 bases for V and 7 bases for J; bases not matched to a gene: 5. Germline CDR1 SGHAT, CDR2 FQNNGV. The CDR3 protein is CASSLTGTSGRANEQFF. The CDR3 nucleotides are TGTGCCAGCAGCTTAACCGGGACTAGCGGGAGGGCAAATGAGCAGTTCTTC. The full variable domain, its missing parts supplied by reference TRBV11-2 and TRBJ2-1, is EAGVAQSPRYKIIEKRQSVAFWCNPISGHATLYWYQQILGQGPKLLIQFQNNGVVDDSQLPKDRFSAERLKGVDSTLKIQPAKLEDSAVYLCASSLTGTSGRANEQFFGPGTRLTVL.

The chain links TRBV13 to TRBJ2-5; 10 bases agree with TRBD1. With V trimmed by 5 bases and J by 5 bases, 8 bases remained unmatched. The germline V gene has CDR1 PRHDT and CDR2 FYEKMQ (reference sequence). This CDR3 is built from 15 residues. The CDR3 reads CASSASGQGKETQYF. CDR3 DNA: TGTGCCAGCAGCGCGTCGGGACAGGGGAAGGAGACCCAGTACTTC.

The chain carries TRBV27 and TRBJ1-6; a possible D gene is TRBD1 (5 bases). The germline CDR1 and CDR2 sequences are MNHEY and SMNVEV (reference sequence). There are 12 residues in the CDR3. V was pared by 8 bases and J by 7 bases, with 9 bases between. The CDR3 here is CASWGGNSPLHF. As DNA, the CDR3 is TGTGCCAGCTGGGGGGGGAATTCACCCCTCCACTTT.

The gene calls are TRBV7-9 and TRBJ2-1; TRBD2 is a possible D gene (6 bases). Germline V gene data show CDR1 as SEHNR and CDR2 as FQNEAQ (reference sequence). V shed 6 bases and J shed 6 bases, with 15 bases lying between them. The CDR3 has 14 amino acids. DNA of the CDR3: TGTGCCAGCAGTGGGGTGGCGGGAATCAATGAGCAGTTCTTC. It encodes CASSGVAGINEQFF.

The chain recombines TRBV6-5 with TRBJ2-1, with 9 bases aligning to TRBD1. Trimming removed 4 bases from V and 4 bases from J; junction bases left unmatched: 2. This CDR3 spans 14 amino acids. CDR1 MNHEY and CDR2 SVGAGI come from the germline V gene. The chain's CDR3 is CASSSGTGYNEQFF. CDR3 in DNA: TGTGCCAGCAGTTCCGGGACAGGGTACAATGAGCAGTTCTTC.

The chain is built from TRBV5-1 and TRBJ1-2; no clear D gene. Germline-derived CDR1 and CDR2 are SGHRS and YFSETQ. Trimming took off 0 bases at V and 4 bases at J, with 7 bases between the two ends. The CDR3 has 13 residues. CDR3 bases: TGCGCCAGCAGCTTGGCTAGGAGCTATGGCTACACCTTC. Its translation: CASSLARSYGYTF. The whole variable domain, filled in from reference TRBV5-1 and TRBJ1-2, reads KAGVTQTPRYLIKTRGQQVTLSCSPISGHRSVSWYQQTPGQGLQFLFEYFSETQRNKGNFPGRFSGRQFSNSRSEMNVSTLELGDSALYLCASSLARSYGYTFGSGTRLTVV.

The chain couples TRBV4-2 to TRBJ2-1; TRBD1 matches 9 bases. Germline lookup yields CDR1 LGHNA and CDR2 YNFKEQ. V lost 5 bases and J lost 3; bases outside the gene matches: 5. The length of the CDR3 is 15 residues. CDR3 amino acids: CASSNSGQGYNEQFF. The CDR3 region has the DNA TGTGCCAGCAGCAATTCGGGACAGGGCTACAATGAGCAGTTCTTC.

The chain has TRBV7-9 and TRBJ2-3, with 9 bases that match TRBD2. The CDR3 spans 15 residues. V shed 5 bases, J shed 6 bases, and the junction held 9 bases outside the gene matches. The V gene's germline CDR1 is SEHNR and CDR2 FQNEAQ (reference sequence). The CDR3 region is CASSPTGSGSDTQYF. The DNA of the CDR3 is TGTGCCAGCAGCCCGACCGGTAGCGGGAGCGATACGCAGTATTTT.

The V call is TRBV27, the J call TRBJ1-1; 8 positions match TRBD1. Germline V gene sequence: CDR1 MNHEY, CDR2 SMNVEV (reference sequence). Trimming took 8 bases from V and 3 from J; bases not matched to a gene: 11. The CDR3 consists of 15 residues. CDR3 sequence: CASGSRQGWDTEAFF. Here the CDR3 DNA reads TGTGCCAGCGGAAGCAGACAGGGGTGGGACACTGAAGCTTTCTTT.

The chain links TRBV29-1 to TRBJ1-1; TRBD1 agrees at 8 bases. This CDR3 is built from 13 residues. CDR1 SQVTM and CDR2 ANQGSEA come from the germline V gene. V lost 7 bases to trimming and J lost 2 bases; unmatched junction nucleotides: 6. This CDR3 reads CSARTGLNTEAFF. The CDR3 DNA follows: TGCAGCGCTAGGACAGGGCTAAACACTGAAGCTTTCTTT.

The CDR3 DNA is TGTGCCATCAGCGGACAGGGTCGGCACACTGAAGCTTTCTTT. This gives the protein CAISGQGRHTEAFF. The rearrangement joins TRBV10-3 to TRBJ1-1; 8 bases map to TRBD1. This CDR3 spans 14 amino acids. From germline, CDR1 is ENHRY and CDR2 SYGVKD. The V gene end was trimmed by 6 bases and the J gene end by 3 bases; junction bases not matched to a gene: 6.